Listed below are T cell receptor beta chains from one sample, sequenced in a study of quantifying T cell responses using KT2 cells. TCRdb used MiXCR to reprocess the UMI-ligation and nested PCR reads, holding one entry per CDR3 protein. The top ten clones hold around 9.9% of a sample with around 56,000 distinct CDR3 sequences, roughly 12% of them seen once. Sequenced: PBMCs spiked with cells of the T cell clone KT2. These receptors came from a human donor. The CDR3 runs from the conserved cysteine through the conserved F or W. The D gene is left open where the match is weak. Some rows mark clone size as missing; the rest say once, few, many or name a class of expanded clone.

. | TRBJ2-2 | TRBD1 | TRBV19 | CASTIYHRGRHGELFF | TGTGCCAGTACCATCTACCACAGGGGCCGGCACGGGGAGCTGTTTTTT
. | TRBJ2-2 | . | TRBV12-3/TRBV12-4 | CASSLDRNTGELFF | TGTGCCAGCAGTTTAGATAGAAACACCGGGGAGCTGTTTTTT
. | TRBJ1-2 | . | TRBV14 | CASSQQEYYGYTF | TGTGCCAGCAGCCAGCAGGAGTACTATGGCTACACCTTC
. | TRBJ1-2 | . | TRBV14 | CASSPGDFNYGYTF | TGTGCCAGCAGCCCAGGGGATTTTAACTATGGCTACACCTTC
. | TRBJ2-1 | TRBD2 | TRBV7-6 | CASSISGRGAYYNEQFF | TGTGCCAGCAGCATTAGCGGGCGCGGGGCTTACTACAATGAGCAGTTCTTC
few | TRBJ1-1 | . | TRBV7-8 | CASSPHPGGNEAFF | TGTGCCAGCAGCCCTCACCCCGGGGGCAATGAAGCTTTCTTT
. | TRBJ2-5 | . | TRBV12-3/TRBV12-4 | CASSVHGGATQYF | TGTGCCAGCAGTGTTCACGGGGGAGCGACCCAGTACTTC
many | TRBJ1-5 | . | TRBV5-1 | CASSLTGDNQPQHF | TGCGCCAGCAGCTTGACAGGAGACAATCAGCCCCAGCATTTT
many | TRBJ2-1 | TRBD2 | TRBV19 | CASSPSGGQSNEQFF | TGTGCCAGTAGTCCCAGCGGGGGTCAGAGCAATGAGCAGTTCTTC
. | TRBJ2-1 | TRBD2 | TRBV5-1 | CASSLGAGGLNEQFF | TGCGCCAGCAGCTTGGGAGCGGGGGGGCTTAATGAGCAGTTCTTC
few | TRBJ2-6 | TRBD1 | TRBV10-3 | CAISPGTGGPSGANVLTF | TGTGCCATCAGCCCCGGGACAGGGGGTCCCTCTGGGGCCAACGTCCTGACTTTC
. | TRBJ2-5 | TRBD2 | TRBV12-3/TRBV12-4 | CASSLGGNGETQYF | TGTGCCAGCAGTTTGGGAGGGAATGGCGAGACCCAGTACTTC
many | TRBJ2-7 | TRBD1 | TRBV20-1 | CSARWPGQGYEQYF | TGCAGTGCTAGATGGCCGGGACAGGGGTACGAGCAGTACTTC
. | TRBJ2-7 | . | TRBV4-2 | CASSQDGGARTYEQYF | TGTGCCAGCAGCCAAGATGGGGGCGCCCGAACCTACGAGCAGTACTTC
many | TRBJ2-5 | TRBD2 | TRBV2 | CASSVLRKRGVQETQYF | TGTGCCAGCAGTGTTCTCAGGAAGCGGGGGGTACAAGAGACCCAGTACTTC
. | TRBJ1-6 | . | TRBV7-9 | CASSSVRDSPLHF | TGTGCCAGCAGTTCAGTTCGAGATTCACCCCTCCACTTT
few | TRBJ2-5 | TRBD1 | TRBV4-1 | CASSRWTGETQYF | TGCGCCAGCAGCCGTTGGACAGGAGAGACCCAGTACTTC
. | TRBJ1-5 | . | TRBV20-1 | CSARDQGQPYSNQPQHF | TGCAGTGCTAGAGATCAAGGACAGCCTTATAGCAATCAGCCCCAGCATTTT
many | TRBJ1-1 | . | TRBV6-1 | CASTHFLTGIDTEAFF | TGTGCCAGCACCCATTTTCTTACAGGGATCGACACTGAAGCTTTCTTT
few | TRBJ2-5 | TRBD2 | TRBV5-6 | CASSLGVAGVGGIQYF | TGTGCCAGCAGCTTGGGAGTAGCGGGAGTCGGTGGTATCCAGTACTTC
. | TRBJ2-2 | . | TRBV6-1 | CASRIGAGSNTGELFF | TGTGCCAGCAGGATCGGGGCAGGATCGAACACCGGGGAGCTGTTTTTT
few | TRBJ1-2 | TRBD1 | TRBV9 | CASSSGQGGYTF | TGTGCCAGCAGCTCAGGACAGGGAGGCTACACCTTC
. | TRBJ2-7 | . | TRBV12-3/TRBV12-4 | CASTFQGGGPYEQYF | TGTGCCAGCACCTTCCAGGGCGGGGGCCCCTACGAGCAGTACTTC
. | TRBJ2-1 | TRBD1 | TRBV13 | CASSLTDGGDRGNNEQFF | TGTGCCAGCAGCTTAACAGATGGCGGAGACAGGGGGAATAATGAGCAGTTCTTC
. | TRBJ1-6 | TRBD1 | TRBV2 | CASSRQGISYNSPLHF | TGTGCCAGCAGCCGACAGGGTATCTCCTATAATTCACCCCTCCACTTT
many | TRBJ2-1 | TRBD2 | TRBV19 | CASSQRGNYNEQFF | TGTGCCAGTAGTCAGCGGGGGAATTACAATGAGCAGTTCTTC
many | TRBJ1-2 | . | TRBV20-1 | CSARDARNYGYTF | TGCAGTGCCAGGGACGCCAGAAACTATGGCTACACCTTC
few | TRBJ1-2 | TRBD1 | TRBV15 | CATSGGGTGALYGYTF | TGTGCCACCAGCGGCGGGGGGACAGGGGCGCTCTATGGCTACACCTTC
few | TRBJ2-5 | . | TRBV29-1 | CSVEIIETQYF | TGCAGCGTAGAAATCATAGAGACCCAGTACTTC
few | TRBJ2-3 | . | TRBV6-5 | CASSYSNSDTQYF | TGTGCCAGCAGTTACTCGAATTCGGATACGCAGTATTTT
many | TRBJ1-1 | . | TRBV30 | CAWSRPPAAEAFF | TGTGCCTGGAGTCGCCCCCCGGCAGCTGAAGCTTTCTTT
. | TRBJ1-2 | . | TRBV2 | CASRIWTAVNYGYTF | TGTGCCAGCAGAATATGGACAGCCGTTAACTATGGCTACACCTTC
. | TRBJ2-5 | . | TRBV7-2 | CAGRKGETQYF | TGTGCCGGAAGAAAGGGGGAGACCCAGTACTTC
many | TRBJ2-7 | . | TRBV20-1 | CSGGAEGTYEQYF | TGCAGCGGGGGCGCGGAAGGTACCTACGAGCAGTACTTC
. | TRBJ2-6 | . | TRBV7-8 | CASSRSSGSGANVLTF | TGTGCCAGCAGCCGAAGCAGCGGCTCTGGGGCCAACGTCCTGACTTTC
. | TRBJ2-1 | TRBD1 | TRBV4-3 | CASSQALQGAYNEQFF | TGCGCCAGCAGCCAAGCTTTGCAGGGGGCCTACAATGAGCAGTTCTTC
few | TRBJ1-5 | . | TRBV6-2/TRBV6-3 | CASSYSEDQPQHF | TGTGCCAGCAGTTACTCGGAGGATCAGCCCCAGCATTTT
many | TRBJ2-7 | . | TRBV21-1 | CASSSYKEPLYEQYF | TGTGCCAGCAGCAGTTACAAGGAGCCCCTCTACGAGCAGTACTTC
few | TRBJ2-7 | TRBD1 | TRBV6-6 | CASSPLGQGAHEQYF | TGTGCCAGCAGCCCGCTGGGACAGGGGGCTCACGAGCAGTACTTC
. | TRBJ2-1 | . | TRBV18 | CASSPNKDPSYNEQFF | TGTGCCAGCTCACCGAACAAGGACCCCTCCTACAATGAGCAGTTCTTC
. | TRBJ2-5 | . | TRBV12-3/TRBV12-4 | CASSSGGSQETQYF | TGTGCCAGCAGTAGCGGAGGGAGCCAAGAGACCCAGTACTTC
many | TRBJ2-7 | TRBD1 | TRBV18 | CASSPISLRTGVTYEQYF | TGTGCCAGCTCACCAATTTCATTAAGGACAGGGGTTACCTACGAGCAGTACTTC
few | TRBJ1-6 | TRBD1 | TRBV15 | CATSPDGQANSPLHF | TGTGCCACCAGCCCGGATGGACAGGCAAATTCACCCCTCCACTTT
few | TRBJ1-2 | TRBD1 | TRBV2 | CASSEGQRYGYTF | TGTGCCAGCAGTGAGGGACAGCGCTATGGCTACACCTTC
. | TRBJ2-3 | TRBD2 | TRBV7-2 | CASTVSGSTDTQYF | TGTGCCAGCACCGTTAGCGGGAGCACAGATACGCAGTATTTT
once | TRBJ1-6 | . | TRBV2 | CASRDRRSPLHF | TGTGCCAGCAGGGACCGACGGTCACCCCTCCACTTT
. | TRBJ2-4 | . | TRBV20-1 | CSARIPLQNIQYF | TGCAGTGCTAGAATACCCTTGCAAAACATTCAGTACTTC
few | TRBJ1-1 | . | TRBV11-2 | CASSFTLNTEAFF | TGTGCCAGCAGCTTTACCCTGAACACTGAAGCTTTCTTT
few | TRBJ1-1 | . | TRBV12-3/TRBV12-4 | CASSSHDGVRAFF | TGTGCCAGCAGTTCCCACGACGGGGTGAGAGCTTTCTTT